The T cell receptor (beta chain) under discussion was sequenced for a study of T cell changes during pregnancy in multiple sclerosis. V lost 8 bases, J lost 8 bases, and 21 bases lay in between. Germline CDR1 and CDR2: LNHDA and SQIVND (reference sequence). The CDR3 has 14 residues. Sequencing used immunoSEQ multiplex PCR; TCRdb keeps in-frame clones, though not all of them. The table lists about 97,000 clones, around nine tenths of them singletons, with roughly 0.77% in the top ten. V and J are TRBV19 and TRBJ1-2; D is perhaps TRBD1 (5 bases). This specimen consisted of peripheral blood, obtained in the second trimester of pregnancy. The sequence derives from a female donor in good health, enrolled as a control in a pregnancy study. CDR3 nucleotide sequence: TGTGCCAGTTCTCAGGGCCGGCCAGCTTCCGGCTACACCTTC. Translating it yields CASSQGRPASGYTF.